The present TCR beta chain was sequenced within a study of shared clonotypes between healthy human individuals. Whole-study findings and limits: Tissues were not sampled, only blood, and their repertoires likely differ.

With 7 bases clipped from V and 6 bases from J, the junction kept 9 bases outside the gene matches. The germline CDR1 and CDR2 sequences are SNHLY and FYNNEI. The CDR3 is made up of 15 amino acids. At the deep level, the assay was run. The authors' processing: For the immunoSEQ data, sequences were junction-only without quality scores, so filtering differed. Profiled with immunoSEQ multiplex PCR; TCRdb holds only in-frame clones, not every one. The V and J calls and clone size were taken over from that table, and D and trimming were inferred from the DNA. Here the sample spans roughly 1.4 million clones, approximately 98.5% being singletons. In regard to this clone: Antigen specificity is unknown.

The sequence was collected from a man aged 30 to 45 in good health. The sample taken for sequencing was naive CD4+ T cells sorted from blood. The sample's subset: CD45RA+ positively selected. The chain employs TRBV2 and TRBJ1-5, with TRBD1 matching 10 bases. The CDR3 is CASNTGTGDFQPQHF. CDR3 DNA: TGTGCCAGCAACACCGGGACAGGGGATTTTCAGCCCCAGCATTTT.